The clone carrying this TCR beta chain has more than one count but fewer than ten. The sample originates from a study of blood T cells in healthy people across ages. CDR3 length: 15 amino acids. Germline values: CDR1 KGHDR, CDR2 SFDVKD. The ends were cut back, 6 bases at V and 6 bases at J, with 17 bases in the middle. Primers used in a second PCR of about 7 to 12 cycles were a sample-barcoded 5' primer and a J-beta primer mix. TCRdb independently ran MiXCR on the 5' RACE reads; one entry per CDR3 protein. Among about 1,800,000 distinct CDR3 sequences, roughly 30% were seen once, and the ten largest hold 7% to 9%.

The rearrangement links TRBV24-1 to TRBJ2-1; the D gene could be TRBD1 or TRBD2 (5 bases each). This TCR came from a woman aged 25 to 45 in good health. The sample consisted of blood. The CDR3: CATSTGQGNANEQFF. Written as DNA, the CDR3 is TGTGCCACCAGTACGGGGCAGGGTAACGCCAATGAGCAGTTCTTC.